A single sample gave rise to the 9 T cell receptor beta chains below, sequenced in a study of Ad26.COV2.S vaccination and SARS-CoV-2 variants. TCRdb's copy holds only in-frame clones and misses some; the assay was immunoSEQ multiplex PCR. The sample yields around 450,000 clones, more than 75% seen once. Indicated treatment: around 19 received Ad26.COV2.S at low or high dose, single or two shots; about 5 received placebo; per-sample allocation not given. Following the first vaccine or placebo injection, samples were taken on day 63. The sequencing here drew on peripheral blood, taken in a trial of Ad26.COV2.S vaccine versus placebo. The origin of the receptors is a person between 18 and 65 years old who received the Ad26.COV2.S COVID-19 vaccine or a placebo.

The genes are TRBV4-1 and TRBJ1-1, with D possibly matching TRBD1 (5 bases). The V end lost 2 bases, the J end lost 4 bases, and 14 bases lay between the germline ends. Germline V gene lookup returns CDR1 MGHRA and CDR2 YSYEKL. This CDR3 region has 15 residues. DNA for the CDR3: TGCGCCAGCAGCCAACGAACAGGTTTGGGCACTGAAGCTTTCTTT. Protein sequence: CASSQRTGLGTEAFF.

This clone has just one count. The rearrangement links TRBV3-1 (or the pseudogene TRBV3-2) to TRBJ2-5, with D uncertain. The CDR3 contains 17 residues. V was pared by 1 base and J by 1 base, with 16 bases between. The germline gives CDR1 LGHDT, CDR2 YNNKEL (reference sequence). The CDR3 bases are TGTGCCAGCAGCCAAGTTGCCTTACTGGCAGGCCAAGAGACCCAGTACTTC. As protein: CASSQVALLAGQETQYF.

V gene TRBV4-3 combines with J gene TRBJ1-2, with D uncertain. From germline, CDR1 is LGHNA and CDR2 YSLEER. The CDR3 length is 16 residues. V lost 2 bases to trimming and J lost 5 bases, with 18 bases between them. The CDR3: CASSQTVRSGFYGYTF. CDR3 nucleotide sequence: TGCGCCAGCAGCCAAACCGTTCGATCTGGGTTTTATGGCTACACCTTC.

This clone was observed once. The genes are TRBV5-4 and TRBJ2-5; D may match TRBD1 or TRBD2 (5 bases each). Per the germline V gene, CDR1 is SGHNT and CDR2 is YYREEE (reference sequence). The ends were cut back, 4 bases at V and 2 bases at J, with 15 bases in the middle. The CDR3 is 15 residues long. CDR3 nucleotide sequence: TGTGCCAGCAGCAGCCCCGGGACCCTACAAGAGACCCAGTACTTC. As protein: CASSSPGTLQETQYF.

CDR3 DNA: TGTGCCAGTAGTAGGTGGATTGGGACTGAAGCTTTCTTT. Amino acids: CASSRWIGTEAFF. The chain has TRBV19 and TRBJ1-1; D is unclear. CDR1 LNHDA and CDR2 SQIVND come from the germline V gene (reference sequence). Trimming removed 4 bases from V and 5 bases from J, with 11 bases in between. The CDR3 runs to 13 residues.

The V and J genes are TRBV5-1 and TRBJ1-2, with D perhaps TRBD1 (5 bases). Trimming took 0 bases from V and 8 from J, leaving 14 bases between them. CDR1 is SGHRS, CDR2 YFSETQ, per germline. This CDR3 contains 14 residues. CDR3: CASSLAPGLEGYTF. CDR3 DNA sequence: TGCGCCAGCAGCTTGGCCCCGGGGCTGGAGGGCTACACCTTC. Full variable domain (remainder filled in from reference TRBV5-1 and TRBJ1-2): KAGVTQTPRYLIKTRGQQVTLSCSPISGHRSVSWYQQTPGQGLQFLFEYFSETQRNKGNFPGRFSGRQFSNSRSEMNVSTLELGDSALYLCASSLAPGLEGYTFGSGTRLTVV.

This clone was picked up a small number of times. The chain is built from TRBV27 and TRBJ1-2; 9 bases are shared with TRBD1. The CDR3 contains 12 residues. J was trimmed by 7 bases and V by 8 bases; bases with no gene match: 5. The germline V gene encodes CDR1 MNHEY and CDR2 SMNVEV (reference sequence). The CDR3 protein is CASLQGAGGYTF. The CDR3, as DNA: TGTGCCAGCCTACAGGGGGCAGGTGGCTACACCTTC.

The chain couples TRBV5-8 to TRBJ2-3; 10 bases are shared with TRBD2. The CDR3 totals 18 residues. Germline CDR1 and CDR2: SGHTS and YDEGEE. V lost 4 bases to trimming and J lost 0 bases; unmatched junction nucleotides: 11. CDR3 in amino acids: CASSPGHSGGYSTDTQYF. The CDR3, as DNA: TGTGCCAGCAGCCCCGGCCATAGCGGGGGGTATAGCACAGATACGCAGTATTTT.

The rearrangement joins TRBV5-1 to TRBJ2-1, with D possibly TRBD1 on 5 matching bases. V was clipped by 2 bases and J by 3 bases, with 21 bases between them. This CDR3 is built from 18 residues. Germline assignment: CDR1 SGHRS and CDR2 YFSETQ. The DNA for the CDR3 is TGCGCCAGCAGCTTAACGACAGCCTCAAATCGGATCTACAATGAGCAGTTCTTC. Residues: CASSLTTASNRIYNEQFF.